The rows below give T cell receptor beta chains drawn from one sample of a study of fetal regulatory T cell absence and autoimmunity. Measured with immunoSEQ multiplex PCR; TCRdb has only the in-frame clones, and not every one. In the table there are just over 45,000 clones, roughly 80% of which are singletons. Sequencing was performed on cord blood. These TCRs come from a newborn boy with IPEX syndrome. Each CDR3 is given with its conserved first and last residue. Each record gives: CDR3 protein, CDR3 DNA, clone size, V gene, D gene, J gene. A D gene is named only where the DNA matches it firmly. Clone size is stated in some rows and not others, as once, few, many or a class when expanded.

cdr3_aa: CASSRGADSNQPQHF
cdr3_nt: TGTGCCAGTAGTAGAGGGGCGGATAGCAATCAGCCCCAGCATTTT
clone_size: few
v_call: TRBV19
d_call: -
j_call: TRBJ1-5

cdr3_aa: CAIRASSTDNEKLFF
cdr3_nt: TGTGCCATCAGAGCTTCTTCGACTGATAATGAAAAACTGTTTTTT
clone_size: -
v_call: TRBV10-3
d_call: -
j_call: TRBJ1-4

cdr3_aa: CASRDRGPYEQYF
cdr3_nt: TGTGCCAGCAGGGACAGGGGGCCCTACGAGCAGTACTTC
clone_size: -
v_call: TRBV6-1
d_call: TRBD1
j_call: TRBJ2-7

cdr3_aa: CASSPGVGRYYEQYF
cdr3_nt: TGTGCCAGCTCACCGGGGGTCGGACGTTACTACGAGCAGTACTTC
clone_size: -
v_call: TRBV18
d_call: -
j_call: TRBJ2-7

cdr3_aa: CASSLGDSLNTEAFF
cdr3_nt: TGCGCCAGCAGCTTGGGGGACAGCCTGAACACTGAAGCTTTCTTT
clone_size: -
v_call: TRBV5-1
d_call: TRBD1
j_call: TRBJ1-1

cdr3_aa: CASSPRARRETQYF
cdr3_nt: TGTGCCAGCAGCCCCCGGGCCCGTCGGGAGACCCAGTACTTC
clone_size: -
v_call: TRBV7-2
d_call: -
j_call: TRBJ2-5

cdr3_aa: CASSGVGTGTYEQYF
cdr3_nt: TGTGCCAGCAGTGGGGTAGGGACAGGGACGTACGAGCAGTACTTC
clone_size: -
v_call: TRBV2
d_call: TRBD1
j_call: TRBJ2-7

cdr3_aa: CASRGSGGAYNEQFF
cdr3_nt: TGTGCCAGCAGAGGAAGCGGGGGGGCCTACAATGAGCAGTTCTTC
clone_size: -
v_call: TRBV6-5
d_call: TRBD2
j_call: TRBJ2-1

cdr3_aa: CASSHRTRDGYTF
cdr3_nt: TGTGCCAGCAGCCACCGGACACGGGATGGCTACACCTTC
clone_size: few
v_call: TRBV7-8
d_call: -
j_call: TRBJ1-2

cdr3_aa: CASSFTGYGYTF
cdr3_nt: TGTGCCAGTAGCTTTACGGGGTATGGCTACACCTTC
clone_size: once
v_call: TRBV19
d_call: -
j_call: TRBJ1-2

cdr3_aa: CASSEYEGSYTF
cdr3_nt: TGTGCCAGCAGTGAATATGAGGGCAGCTACACCTTC
clone_size: few
v_call: TRBV25-1
d_call: -
j_call: TRBJ1-2

cdr3_aa: CASSVGDRGSYEQYF
cdr3_nt: TGTGCCAGCAGCGTAGGGGACAGGGGGTCCTACGAGCAGTACTTC
clone_size: once
v_call: TRBV9
d_call: TRBD1
j_call: TRBJ2-7

cdr3_aa: CASSPTSGRYDEQFF
cdr3_nt: TGTGCCAGCAGCCCCACTAGCGGGAGGTACGATGAGCAGTTCTTC
clone_size: once
v_call: TRBV5-6
d_call: TRBD2
j_call: TRBJ2-1

cdr3_aa: CASSPQGTPMTDTQYF
cdr3_nt: TGTGCCAGCAGCCCCCAGGGGACCCCTATGACAGATACGCAGTATTTT
clone_size: -
v_call: TRBV7-2
d_call: -
j_call: TRBJ2-3

cdr3_aa: CAWSGDRGRNGYTF
cdr3_nt: TGTGCCTGGAGTGGGGACAGGGGGCGAAATGGCTACACCTTC
clone_size: -
v_call: TRBV30
d_call: TRBD1
j_call: TRBJ1-2

cdr3_aa: CASSAPYQPQHF
cdr3_nt: TGTGCCAGCAGTGCCCCATATCAGCCCCAGCATTTT
clone_size: -
v_call: TRBV6-1
d_call: -
j_call: TRBJ1-5

cdr3_aa: CASRGTSAEKLFF
cdr3_nt: TGTGCCAGCAGAGGGACAAGCGCTGAAAAACTGTTTTTT
clone_size: -
v_call: TRBV11-2
d_call: -
j_call: TRBJ1-4

cdr3_aa: CASSSMSTGPLYDGYTF
cdr3_nt: TGTGCCAGCAGCTCTATGTCCACAGGGCCCCTTTACGATGGCTACACCTTC
clone_size: -
v_call: TRBV5-6
d_call: -
j_call: TRBJ1-2

cdr3_aa: CASSGVQGALGQETQYF
cdr3_nt: TGTGCCAGCAGTGGTGTGCAGGGGGCTTTGGGGCAAGAGACCCAGTACTTC
clone_size: -
v_call: TRBV25-1
d_call: TRBD1
j_call: TRBJ2-5

cdr3_aa: CAWSVQGQETQYF
cdr3_nt: TGTGCCTGGAGTGTACAGGGCCAAGAGACCCAGTACTTC
clone_size: -
v_call: TRBV30
d_call: -
j_call: TRBJ2-5

cdr3_aa: CASSSGTGYEQYF
cdr3_nt: TGTGCCAGCAGCTCTGGGACAGGCTACGAGCAGTACTTC
clone_size: -
v_call: TRBV7-6
d_call: TRBD1
j_call: TRBJ2-7

cdr3_aa: CASSPDRDNEQFF
cdr3_nt: TGTGCCAGCAGTCCGGACAGGGACAATGAGCAGTTCTTC
clone_size: -
v_call: TRBV6-5
d_call: TRBD1
j_call: TRBJ2-1

cdr3_aa: CASTLAASTDTQYF
cdr3_nt: TGTGCCAGCACCCTAGCGGCCAGCACAGATACGCAGTATTTT
clone_size: -
v_call: TRBV25-1
d_call: TRBD2
j_call: TRBJ2-3

cdr3_aa: CASSLRGDQPQHF
cdr3_nt: TGTGCCAGCAGCTTAAGGGGGGACCAGCCCCAGCATTTT
clone_size: -
v_call: TRBV7-9
d_call: -
j_call: TRBJ1-5

cdr3_aa: CASSQTRGPYNEQFF
cdr3_nt: TGTGCCAGCAGCCAGACCAGGGGTCCCTACAATGAGCAGTTCTTC
clone_size: -
v_call: TRBV7-9
d_call: -
j_call: TRBJ2-1

cdr3_aa: CAWSVSFTDTQYF
cdr3_nt: TGTGCCTGGAGTGTGTCATTCACAGATACGCAGTATTTT
clone_size: -
v_call: TRBV30
d_call: -
j_call: TRBJ2-3

cdr3_aa: CASSPRLAGGNEQFF
cdr3_nt: TGTGCCAGCAGCCCCCGACTAGCGGGGGGCAATGAGCAGTTCTTC
clone_size: -
v_call: TRBV7-2
d_call: TRBD2
j_call: TRBJ2-1

cdr3_aa: CASSSLSGTGTDTQYF
cdr3_nt: TGTGCCAGCAGTTCCCTGTCCGGGACAGGGACAGATACGCAGTATTTT
clone_size: -
v_call: TRBV6-6
d_call: TRBD1
j_call: TRBJ2-3